This entry features one T cell receptor (beta chain) sequence. Its target is not known. Method: immunoSEQ multiplex PCR; TCRdb's copy keeps in-frame clones and lacks some. The table has approximately 61,000 clones, about four fifths seen once; the top ten hold 0.95% to 1.5%. This record belongs to a study of OX40 agonist ivuxolimab in advanced cancers. Study-wide context: Ivuxolimab is an agonistic anti-OX40 (CD134) antibody, and patients were treated with it. Participants averaged 60 years of age (range 23 to 79) and were roughly 80% male. Partial responses were achieved by three patients: one hepatocellular carcinoma, two cutaneous melanoma.

The CDR3 totals 14 residues. V lost 4 bases and J lost 0, with 7 bases in between. CDR1 SGHTA and CDR2 FQGNSA come from the germline V gene. Points from the study as a whole: Doses of 0.1 to 3.0 mg/kg were accompanied by clonal expansion of CD4+ and CD8+ blood T cells by week 6.

The gene calls are TRBV7-2 and TRBJ1-5; no firm D call. The clonotype originates from an adult with an advanced solid tumor such as melanoma, head and neck, liver or kidney cancer. The source was CD4+ or CD8+ T cells sorted from blood, collected in a trial of the OX40 agonist ivuxolimab. The CDR3 spells CASSSDGSNQPQHF. In DNA form, the CDR3 reads TGTGCCAGCAGCTCGGACGGTAGCAATCAGCCCCAGCATTTT.